A selection of T cell receptor beta chains follows, all from one sample in a study of blood T cell repertoires in COVID-19. Using immunoSEQ multiplex PCR, the repertoire was profiled, and TCRdb retains in-frame clones only, with some absent. The table lists about 240,000 clones, roughly 87% of them singletons. Sequenced material: PBMCs or T cells enriched from blood (not recorded which). The source is a woman aged 25 to 45 with acute COVID-19. Both conserved end residues are part of each CDR3. Fields, in order: V gene, D gene, J gene, clone size, CDR3 protein, CDR3 DNA. D genes are given only for firm matches. For some rows the clone size is stated as once, few or many, or as a class when expanded; others skip it.

V: TRBV5-1
D: TRBD2
J: TRBJ2-2
size: few
CDR3: CASSPGLAGFTNTGELFF
DNA: TGCGCCAGCAGCCCGGGACTAGCGGGATTTACGAACACCGGGGAGCTGTTTTTT

V: TRBV30
D: -
J: TRBJ1-2
size: -
CDR3: CAWSVAYGYTF
DNA: TGTGCCTGGAGTGTGGCCTATGGCTACACCTTC

V: TRBV4-3
D: -
J: TRBJ1-4
size: -
CDR3: CASSQETGFQWGKLFF
DNA: TGCGCCAGCAGCCAGGAAACAGGTTTCCAGTGGGGAAAACTGTTTTTT

V: TRBV10-1
D: -
J: TRBJ2-5
size: -
CDR3: CASSESRLGAEETQYF
DNA: TGCGCCAGCAGTGAGTCGAGGTTGGGGGCTGAAGAGACCCAGTACTTC

V: TRBV27
D: TRBD1
J: TRBJ1-2
size: -
CDR3: CASSLRGGGYTF
DNA: TGTGCCAGCAGTTTACGAGGGGGCGGCTACACCTTC

V: TRBV7-8
D: -
J: TRBJ1-3
size: few
CDR3: CASSLDPGDRNTIYF
DNA: TGTGCCAGCAGCTTAGATCCAGGGGATAGGAACACCATATATTTT

V: TRBV19
D: TRBD1
J: TRBJ2-5
size: -
CDR3: CASSTSRDRFQETQYF
DNA: TGTGCCAGTAGTACGTCCCGGGACAGGTTCCAAGAGACCCAGTACTTC

V: TRBV10-3
D: -
J: TRBJ1-6
size: -
CDR3: CAIRAGASPLHF
DNA: TGTGCCATCAGGGCGGGGGCTTCACCCCTCCACTTT

V: TRBV5-6
D: -
J: TRBJ1-2
size: -
CDR3: CASSLDEQGTWSPHGYTF
DNA: TGTGCCAGCAGCTTGGATGAACAGGGTACTTGGAGTCCCCATGGCTACACCTTC

V: TRBV11-2
D: TRBD2
J: TRBJ2-7
size: -
CDR3: CASSNPGLAIHEQYF
DNA: TGTGCCAGCAGCAATCCGGGACTAGCTATCCACGAGCAGTACTTC

V: TRBV4-1
D: TRBD2
J: TRBJ2-7
size: few
CDR3: CASSQEMVFESGGAYGEQYF
DNA: TGCGCCAGCAGCCAAGAGATGGTTTTTGAGTCCGGGGGGGCTTATGGGGAGCAGTACTTC

V: TRBV5-6
D: TRBD2
J: TRBJ2-7
size: -
CDR3: CASSLWDYTYEQYF
DNA: TGTGCCAGCAGCTTGTGGGACTATACCTACGAGCAGTACTTC

V: TRBV9
D: -
J: TRBJ2-5
size: -
CDR3: CASSVERGGIQETQYF
DNA: TGTGCCAGCAGCGTAGAGAGGGGGGGCATCCAAGAGACCCAGTACTTC

V: TRBV7-9
D: -
J: TRBJ1-1
size: -
CDR3: CASSLLGVEAEAFF
DNA: TGTGCCAGCAGCTTATTAGGGGTAGAGGCTGAAGCTTTCTTT

V: TRBV27
D: -
J: TRBJ1-1
size: -
CDR3: CASSWAANTEAFF
DNA: TGTGCCAGCAGTTGGGCTGCGAACACTGAAGCTTTCTTT

V: TRBV7-2
D: -
J: TRBJ2-1
size: -
CDR3: CASSLVIRTGMGNEQFF
DNA: TGTGCCAGCAGCTTAGTAATACGGACGGGGATGGGCAATGAGCAGTTCTTC

V: TRBV7-6
D: -
J: TRBJ1-3
size: few
CDR3: CASSRGGESSGNTIYF
DNA: TGTGCCAGCAGTAGGGGGGGGGAGTCCTCTGGAAACACCATATATTTT

V: TRBV19
D: TRBD2
J: TRBJ2-3
size: -
CDR3: CASSPQRGAGTDTQYF
DNA: TGTGCCAGTAGTCCCCAGCGGGGGGCAGGGACAGATACGCAGTATTTT

V: TRBV5-6
D: -
J: TRBJ1-3
size: few
CDR3: CASSFRVVNTIYF
DNA: TGTGCCAGCAGCTTCAGGGTTGTAAACACCATATATTTT

V: TRBV7-2
D: -
J: TRBJ1-1
size: -
CDR3: CASSLYPVVITEAFF
DNA: TGTGCCAGCAGCTTATATCCGGTGGTTATCACTGAAGCTTTCTTT

V: TRBV4-3
D: -
J: TRBJ2-6
size: -
CDR3: CASSQGEPYPGANVLTF
DNA: TGCGCCAGCAGCCAAGGAGAGCCTTACCCTGGGGCCAACGTCCTGACTTTC

V: TRBV10-3
D: TRBD1
J: TRBJ1-5
size: -
CDR3: CAIGRQGAEDQPQHF
DNA: TGTGCCATCGGGAGACAGGGGGCCGAGGATCAGCCCCAGCATTTT

V: TRBV5-4
D: TRBD2
J: TRBJ2-1
size: -
CDR3: CASSHASGGASPYNEQFF
DNA: TGTGCCAGCAGCCACGCTAGCGGGGGGGCCTCCCCCTACAATGAGCAGTTCTTC

V: TRBV2
D: -
J: TRBJ2-4
size: once
CDR3: CASSEAGGNIQYF
DNA: TGTGCCAGCAGTGAAGCCGGGGGTAACATTCAGTACTTC